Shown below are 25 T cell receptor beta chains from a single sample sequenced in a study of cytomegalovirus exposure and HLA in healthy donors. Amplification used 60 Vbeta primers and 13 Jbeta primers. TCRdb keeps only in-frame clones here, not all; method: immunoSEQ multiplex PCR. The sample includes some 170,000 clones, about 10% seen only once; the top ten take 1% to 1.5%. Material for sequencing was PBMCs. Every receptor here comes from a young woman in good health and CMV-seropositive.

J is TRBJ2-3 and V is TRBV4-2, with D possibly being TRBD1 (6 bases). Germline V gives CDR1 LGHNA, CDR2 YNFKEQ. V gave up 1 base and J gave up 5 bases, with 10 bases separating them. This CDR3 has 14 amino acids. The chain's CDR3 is CASSQGQGIDTQYF. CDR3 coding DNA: TGTGCCAGCAGCCAAGGTCAGGGGATAGATACGCAGTATTTT.

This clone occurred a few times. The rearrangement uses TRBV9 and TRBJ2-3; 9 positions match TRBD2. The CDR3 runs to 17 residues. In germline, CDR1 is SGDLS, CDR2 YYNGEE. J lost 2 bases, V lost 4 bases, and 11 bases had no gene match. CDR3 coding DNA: TGTGCCAGCAGCACCCGGGGTAGCGGGAGTAACACAGATACGCAGTATTTT. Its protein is CASSTRGSGSNTDTQYF.

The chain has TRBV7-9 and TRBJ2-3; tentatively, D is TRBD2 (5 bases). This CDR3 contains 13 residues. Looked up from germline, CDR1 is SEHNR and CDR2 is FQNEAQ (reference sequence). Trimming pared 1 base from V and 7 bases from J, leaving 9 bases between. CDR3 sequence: CASSLEGAHTQYF. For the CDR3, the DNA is TGTGCCAGCAGCTTAGAGGGAGCGCATACGCAGTATTTT.

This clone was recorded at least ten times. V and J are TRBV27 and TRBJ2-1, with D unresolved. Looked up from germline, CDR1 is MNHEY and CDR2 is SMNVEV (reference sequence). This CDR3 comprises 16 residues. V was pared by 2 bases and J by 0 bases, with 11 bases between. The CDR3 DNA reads TGTGCCAGCAGTTTACGCCTTGGCAGCTCCTACAATGAGCAGTTCTTC. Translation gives CASSLRLGSSYNEQFF.

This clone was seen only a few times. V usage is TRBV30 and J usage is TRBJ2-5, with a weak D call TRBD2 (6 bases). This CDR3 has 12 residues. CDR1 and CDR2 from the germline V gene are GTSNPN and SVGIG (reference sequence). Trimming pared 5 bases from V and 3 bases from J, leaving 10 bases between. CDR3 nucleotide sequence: TGTGCCTGGTCGGCGGGAAAAGAGACCCAGTACTTC. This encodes CAWSAGKETQYF.

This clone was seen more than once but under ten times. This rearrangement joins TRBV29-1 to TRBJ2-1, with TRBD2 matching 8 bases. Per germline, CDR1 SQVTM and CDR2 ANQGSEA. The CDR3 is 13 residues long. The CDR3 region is CSGRGAGYNEQFF. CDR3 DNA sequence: TGCAGTGGGCGGGGGGCTGGGTACAATGAGCAGTTCTTC.

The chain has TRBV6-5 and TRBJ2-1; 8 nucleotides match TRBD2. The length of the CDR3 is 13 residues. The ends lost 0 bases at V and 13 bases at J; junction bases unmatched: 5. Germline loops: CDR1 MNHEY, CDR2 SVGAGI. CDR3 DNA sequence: TGTGCCAGCAGTTACTCTGGACTAGCCCGACAGTTCTTC. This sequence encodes CASSYSGLARQFF.

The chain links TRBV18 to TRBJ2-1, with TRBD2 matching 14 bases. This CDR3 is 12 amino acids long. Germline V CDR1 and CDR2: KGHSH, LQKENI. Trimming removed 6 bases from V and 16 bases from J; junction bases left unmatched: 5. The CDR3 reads CASSTGLAGGFF. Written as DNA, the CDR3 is TGTGCCAGCTCTACCGGACTAGCGGGAGGTTTCTTC.

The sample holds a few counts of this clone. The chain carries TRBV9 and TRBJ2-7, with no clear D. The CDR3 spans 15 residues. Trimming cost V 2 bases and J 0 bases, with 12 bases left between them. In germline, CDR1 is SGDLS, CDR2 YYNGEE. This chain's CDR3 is CASSVAAVSSYEQYF. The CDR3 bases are TGTGCCAGCAGCGTCGCCGCGGTTAGCTCCTACGAGCAGTACTTC.

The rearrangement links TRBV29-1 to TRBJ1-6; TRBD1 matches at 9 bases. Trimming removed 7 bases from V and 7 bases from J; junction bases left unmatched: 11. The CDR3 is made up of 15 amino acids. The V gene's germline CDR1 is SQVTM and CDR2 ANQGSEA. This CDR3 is CSAVPWDRANSPLHF. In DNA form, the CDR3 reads TGCAGCGCTGTCCCTTGGGACAGGGCAAATTCACCCCTCCACTTT.

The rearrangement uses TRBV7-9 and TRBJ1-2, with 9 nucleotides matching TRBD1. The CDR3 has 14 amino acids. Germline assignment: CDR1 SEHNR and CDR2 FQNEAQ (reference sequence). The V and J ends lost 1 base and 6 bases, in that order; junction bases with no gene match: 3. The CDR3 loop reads CASSLGGQGNGYTF. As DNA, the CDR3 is TGTGCCAGCAGCTTAGGAGGACAGGGGAATGGCTACACCTTC.

DNA of the CDR3: TGTGCCAGCAGTTTACGCATCGGACAGGGGATTTGGTATGGCTACACCTTC. It codes for CASSLRIGQGIWYGYTF. V gene TRBV27 combines with J gene TRBJ1-2; TRBD1 matches 9 bases. Germline trimming cut 2 bases from V and 5 bases from J; bases unmatched to any gene: 12. Looked up from germline, CDR1 is MNHEY and CDR2 is SMNVEV (reference sequence). The CDR3 has 17 amino acids.

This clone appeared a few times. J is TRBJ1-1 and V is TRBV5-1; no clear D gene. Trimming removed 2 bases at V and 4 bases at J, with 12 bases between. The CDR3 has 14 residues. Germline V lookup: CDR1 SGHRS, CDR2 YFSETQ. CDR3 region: CASSLFGSTTEAFF. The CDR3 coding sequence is TGCGCCAGCAGCTTATTCGGGTCTACCACTGAAGCTTTCTTT. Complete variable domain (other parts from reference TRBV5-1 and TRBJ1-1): KAGVTQTPRYLIKTRGQQVTLSCSPISGHRSVSWYQQTPGQGLQFLFEYFSETQRNKGNFPGRFSGRQFSNSRSEMNVSTLELGDSALYLCASSLFGSTTEAFFGQGTRLTVV.

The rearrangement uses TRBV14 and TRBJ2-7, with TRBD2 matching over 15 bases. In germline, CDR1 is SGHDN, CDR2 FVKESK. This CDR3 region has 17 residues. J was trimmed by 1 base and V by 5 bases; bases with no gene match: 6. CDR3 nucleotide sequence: TGTGCCAGCAGCTCACGGACTAGCGGGAGGGCTTCCTACGAGCAGTACTTC. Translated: CASSSRTSGRASYEQYF.

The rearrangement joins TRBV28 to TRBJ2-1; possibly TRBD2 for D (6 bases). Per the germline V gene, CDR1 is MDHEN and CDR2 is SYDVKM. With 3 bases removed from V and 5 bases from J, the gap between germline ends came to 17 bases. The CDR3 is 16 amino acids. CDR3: CASSFPDGGANNEQFF. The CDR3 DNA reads TGTGCCAGCAGTTTTCCGGATGGCGGGGCTAACAATGAGCAGTTCTTC.

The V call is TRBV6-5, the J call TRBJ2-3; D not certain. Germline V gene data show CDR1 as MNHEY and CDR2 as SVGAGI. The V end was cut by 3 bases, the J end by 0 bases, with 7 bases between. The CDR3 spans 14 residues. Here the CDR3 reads CASSYGQSTDTQYF. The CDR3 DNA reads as TGTGCCAGCAGTTATGGCCAAAGCACAGATACGCAGTATTTT.

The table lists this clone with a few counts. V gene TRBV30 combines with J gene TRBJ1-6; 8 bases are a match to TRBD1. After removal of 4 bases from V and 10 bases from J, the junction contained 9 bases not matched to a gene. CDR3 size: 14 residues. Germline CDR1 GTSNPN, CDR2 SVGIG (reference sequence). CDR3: CAWNYGTGLSPLHF. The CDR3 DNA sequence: TGTGCCTGGAATTACGGGACAGGCTTATCACCCCTCCACTTT.

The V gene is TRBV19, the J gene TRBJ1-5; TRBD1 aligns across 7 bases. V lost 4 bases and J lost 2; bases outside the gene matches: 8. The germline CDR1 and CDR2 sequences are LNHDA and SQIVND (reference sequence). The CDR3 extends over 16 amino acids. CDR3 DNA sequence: TGTGCCAGTAGTACGCATACAGGGGAAGGCAATCAGCCCCAGCATTTT. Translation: CASSTHTGEGNQPQHF. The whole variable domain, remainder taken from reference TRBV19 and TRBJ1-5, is DGGITQSPKYLFRKEGQNVTLSCEQNLNHDAMYWYRQDPGQGLRLIYYSQIVNDFQKGDIAEGYSVSREKKESFPLTVTSAQKNPTAFYLCASSTHTGEGNQPQHFGDGTRLSIL.

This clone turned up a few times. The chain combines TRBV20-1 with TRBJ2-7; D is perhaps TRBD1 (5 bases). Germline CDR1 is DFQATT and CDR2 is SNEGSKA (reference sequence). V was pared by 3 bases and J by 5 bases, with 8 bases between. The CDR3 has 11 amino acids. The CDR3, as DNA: TGCAGTGCTAGGTCAGGGCACGAGCAGTACTTC. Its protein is CSARSGHEQYF.

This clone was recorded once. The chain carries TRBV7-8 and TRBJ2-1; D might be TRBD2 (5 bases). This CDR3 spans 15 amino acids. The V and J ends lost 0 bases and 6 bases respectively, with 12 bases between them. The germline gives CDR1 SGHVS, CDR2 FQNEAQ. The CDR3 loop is CASSLARFGVNEQFF. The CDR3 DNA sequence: TGTGCCAGCAGCTTAGCTAGATTCGGGGTCAATGAGCAGTTCTTC.

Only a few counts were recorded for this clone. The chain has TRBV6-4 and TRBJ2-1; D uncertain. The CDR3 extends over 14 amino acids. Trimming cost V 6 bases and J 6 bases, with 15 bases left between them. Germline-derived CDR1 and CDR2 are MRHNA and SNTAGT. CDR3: CASSVEVVGNEQFF. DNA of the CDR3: TGTGCCAGCAGCGTAGAGGTGGTTGGCAATGAGCAGTTCTTC.

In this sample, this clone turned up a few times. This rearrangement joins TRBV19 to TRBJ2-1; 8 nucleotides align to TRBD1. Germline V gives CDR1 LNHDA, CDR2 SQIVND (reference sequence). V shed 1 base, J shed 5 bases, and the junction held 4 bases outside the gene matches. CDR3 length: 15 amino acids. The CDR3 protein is CASSIVGTGHNEQFF. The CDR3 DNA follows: TGTGCCAGTAGTATAGTAGGGACAGGACACAATGAGCAGTTCTTC.

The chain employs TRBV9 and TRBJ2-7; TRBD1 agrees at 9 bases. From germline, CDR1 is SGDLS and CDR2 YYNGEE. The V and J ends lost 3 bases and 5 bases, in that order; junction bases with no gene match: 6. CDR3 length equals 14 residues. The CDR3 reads CASSGGQGSNEQYF. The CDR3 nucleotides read TGTGCCAGCAGCGGGGGACAGGGTAGCAACGAGCAGTACTTC.

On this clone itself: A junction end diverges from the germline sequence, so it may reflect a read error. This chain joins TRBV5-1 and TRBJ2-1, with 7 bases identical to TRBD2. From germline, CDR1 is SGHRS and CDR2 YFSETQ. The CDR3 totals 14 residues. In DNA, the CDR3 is TGCGCCAGCAGATTGGGGGGAGGGCTATATGAGCAGTTCTTC. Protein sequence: CASRLGGGLYEQFF.

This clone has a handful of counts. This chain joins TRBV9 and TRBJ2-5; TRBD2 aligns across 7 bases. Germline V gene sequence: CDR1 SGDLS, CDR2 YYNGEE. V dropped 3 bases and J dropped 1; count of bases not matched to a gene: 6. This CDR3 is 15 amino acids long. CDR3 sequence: CASSAWGGTQETQYF. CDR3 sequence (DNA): TGTGCCAGCAGCGCCTGGGGGGGGACCCAAGAGACCCAGTACTTC.